The 10 T cell receptor beta chains in this list originate from one sample, sequenced in a study of Ad26.COV2.S vaccination and SARS-CoV-2 variants. Documented treatment: around 19 received Ad26.COV2.S at low or high dose, single or two shots; about 5 received placebo; per-sample allocation not given. Specimens were obtained on day 63 following the first vaccine or placebo injection. TCRdb keeps only in-frame clones here, not all; method: immunoSEQ multiplex PCR. The sample has more than 400,000 clones, roughly 88% seen once; the top ten hold roughly 3.9%. The sample in question was peripheral blood, obtained in a trial of Ad26.COV2.S vaccine versus placebo. These receptors originate from a person between 18 and 65 years old who received the Ad26.COV2.S COVID-19 vaccine or a placebo.

The chain joins TRBV7-9 to TRBJ2-2; D gene uncertain. From germline, CDR1 is SEHNR and CDR2 FQNEAQ (reference sequence). Trimming left V 4 bases short and J 6 bases short, with 9 bases between. CDR3 size: 13 residues. For the CDR3, the DNA is TGTGCCAGCAGCTCCCCCCGCCCCGGGGAGCTGTTTTTT. This sequence encodes CASSSPRPGELFF.

This clone was detected only once. The gene calls are TRBV7-3 and TRBJ1-1; maybe TRBD1 (6 bases). Looked up from germline, CDR1 is SGHTA and CDR2 is FQGTGA. The V gene lost 5 bases and the J gene lost 0 bases, with 10 bases spanning the gap. CDR3 length equals 14 residues. CDR3 sequence: CASSQTGLNTEAFF. DNA for the CDR3: TGTGCCAGCAGCCAGACAGGACTGAACACTGAAGCTTTCTTT.

The rearrangement uses TRBV2 and TRBJ1-4, with 7 bases aligning to TRBD1. The CDR3 has 13 residues. Germline CDR1 SNHLY, CDR2 FYNNEI. V lost 11 bases, J lost 6 bases, and 9 bases stayed unmatched. CDR3 in amino acids: CASALQGHEKLFF. Here the CDR3 DNA reads TGTGCCTCAGCTTTACAGGGGCATGAAAAACTGTTTTTT. The full variable domain, with the rest looked up from reference TRBV2 and TRBJ1-4, is EPEVTQTPSHQVTQMGQEVILRCVPISNHLYFYWYRQILGQKVEFLVSFYNNEISEKSEIFDDQFSVERPDGSNFTLKIRSTKLEDSAMYFCASALQGHEKLFFGSGTQLSVL.

The chain combines TRBV21-1 with TRBJ2-5; the D segment call TRBD1 is taken from the table without a DNA check. TRBV21-1 is a documented pseudogene. The CDR3 has 15 residues. The chain's CDR3 is CASSKGPGGLETQYF. CDR3 nucleotides: TGTGCCAGCAGCAAAGGGCCAGGGGGGTTAGAGACCCAGTACTTC.

The chain employs TRBV27 and TRBJ2-1, with TRBD2 as a possible D gene (6 bases). This CDR3 contains 13 residues. Germline V gene lookup returns CDR1 MNHEY and CDR2 SMNVEV (reference sequence). V was trimmed by 4 bases and J by 5 bases, leaving 9 bases between them. The DNA for the CDR3 is TGTGCCAGCAGTTCGGGGGAACACAATGAGCAGTTCTTC. Translating it yields CASSSGEHNEQFF.

This chain uses TRBV6-5 with TRBJ2-2; 7 bases align to TRBD1. The CDR3 contains 13 residues. The germline gives CDR1 MNHEY, CDR2 SVGAGI. V shed 7 bases, J shed 5 bases, and the junction held 4 bases outside the gene matches. This chain's CDR3 is CASKGGETGELFF. As DNA, the CDR3 is TGTGCCAGCAAAGGGGGCGAAACCGGGGAGCTGTTTTTT.

The gene calls are TRBV5-6 and TRBJ2-1; 7 bases are a match to TRBD1. The V gene's germline CDR1 is SGHDT and CDR2 YYEEEE. Trimming cost V 0 bases and J 9 bases; bases outside gene matches: 6. The CDR3 has 14 amino acids. CDR3 DNA: TGTGCCAGCAGCTTGGCCATTCGGGACAGTGAGCAGTTCTTC. As protein: CASSLAIRDSEQFF.

This rearrangement joins TRBV5-1 to TRBJ1-6; D may be TRBD1 (5 bases). The CDR3 runs to 16 residues. The V gene lost 0 bases and the J gene lost 4 bases, with 11 bases spanning the gap. CDR1 and CDR2 from the germline V gene are SGHRS and YFSETQ. CDR3 amino acids: CASSLVGVGYNSPLHF. In nucleotides, the CDR3 is TGCGCCAGCAGCTTGGTAGGGGTTGGTTATAATTCACCCCTCCACTTT. The full variable domain, with the rest looked up from reference TRBV5-1 and TRBJ1-6, is KAGVTQTPRYLIKTRGQQVTLSCSPISGHRSVSWYQQTPGQGLQFLFEYFSETQRNKGNFPGRFSGRQFSNSRSEMNVSTLELGDSALYLCASSLVGVGYNSPLHFGNGTRLTVT.

CDR3 region: CASSPGNVAGYGYTF. The CDR3 DNA is TGTGCCAGCTCACCAGGGAATGTGGCGGGCTATGGCTACACCTTC. V and J are TRBV18 and TRBJ1-2; D remains unclear. Trimming took 2 bases from V and 4 from J, leaving 14 bases between them. In germline, CDR1 is KGHSH, CDR2 LQKENI. This CDR3 contains 15 residues. Full variable domain (rest looked up from reference TRBV18 and TRBJ1-2): NAGVMQNPRHLVRRRGQEARLRCSPMKGHSHVYWYRQLPEEGLKFMVYLQKENIIDESGMPKERFSAEFPKEGPSILRIQQVVRGDSAAYFCASSPGNVAGYGYTFGSGTRLTVV.

The CDR3: CASSLYGGVDGSPLHF. In DNA, the CDR3 is TGTGCCAGCAGCTTATATGGGGGGGTCGACGGTTCACCCCTCCACTTT. This chain connects TRBV11-2 to TRBJ1-6; TRBD1 is a possible D gene (5 bases). The V end was cut by 2 bases, the J end by 9 bases, with 17 bases between. The CDR3 is 16 residues long. Germline V gene data show CDR1 as SGHAT and CDR2 as FQNNGV.